Following are 27 T cell receptor beta chains from one sample sequenced in a study of molecular identifiers for immune sequencing clone quantification. TCRdb processed the PCR reads anew with MiXCR; each CDR3 protein has one entry. The top ten clones hold around 0.9% of a sample with over 600,000 distinct CDR3 sequences, 15% to 20% of them seen once. Sequences were obtained from naive CD8+ T cells from blood, with Jurkat cell RNA spiked in. The subset: FACS-sorted CD8+CD4-CCR7+CD45RA+ naive T cells. The receptors here all came from a human donor in good health. Some libraries in this study had Jurkat cell RNA spiked in.

The sample holds many counts of this clonotype. The V gene is TRBV4-3, the J gene TRBJ2-7; possibly TRBD1 for D (5 bases). CDR3 length: 13 amino acids. The germline gives CDR1 LGHNA, CDR2 YSLEER. Trimming removed 0 bases from V and 4 bases from J, with 7 bases in between. CDR3 in amino acids: CASSQEPGYEQYF. CDR3 coding DNA: TGCGCCAGCAGCCAAGAACCAGGGTACGAGCAGTACTTC.

A remark on this clonotype: A read error may be the cause here, since a much bigger clone is one base away. V gene TRBV29-1 combines with J gene TRBJ2-7, with 8 bases fitting TRBD2. This CDR3 is 12 amino acids long. The V gene's germline CDR1 is SQVTM and CDR2 ANQGSEA. The V gene end was trimmed by 3 bases and the J gene end by 4 bases; junction bases not matched to a gene: 2. CDR3 amino acids: CSVEGGGYEQYF. In nucleotides, the CDR3 is TGCAGCGTTGAGGGCGGGGGGTACGAGCAGTACTTC.

This clonotype showed up many times. CDR3 DNA: TGTGCCAGCAGCCACTCCAACAACTATGGCTACACCTTC. It translates to CASSHSNNYGYTF. V is TRBV16 and J is TRBJ1-2; D gene uncertain. The CDR3 runs to 13 residues. Germline V gene sequence: CDR1 KGHSY, CDR2 FQNENV. V was cut by 3 bases and J by 2 bases, with 7 bases left in between.

The rearrangement uses TRBV9 and TRBJ2-1; perhaps TRBD2 as D (6 bases). V lost 4 bases to trimming and J lost 3 bases, with 17 bases between them. The germline CDR1 and CDR2 sequences are SGDLS and YYNGEE. This CDR3 has 16 residues. The DNA of the CDR3 is TGTGCCAGCAGCCCCCCTTCGGGGAGGTACTACAATGAGCAGTTCTTC. Protein product: CASSPPSGRYYNEQFF. The whole variable domain, filled in from reference TRBV9 and TRBJ2-1, reads DSGVTQTPKHLITATGQRVTLRCSPRSGDLSVYWYQQSLDQGLQFLIQYYNGEERAKGNILERFSAQQFPDLHSELNLSSLELGDSALYFCASSPPSGRYYNEQFFGPGTRLTVL.

Comment on this clonotype: Since a much larger clone is just one base distant, this may be a read error. The rearrangement uses TRBV6-2 or TRBV6-3 and TRBJ2-2; a possible D gene is TRBD1 (7 bases). The CDR3 is 14 residues long. Per germline, CDR1 MNHEY and CDR2 SVGEGT. DNA for the CDR3: TGTGTCAGCAGGCGGGACAGCAGCACCGGGGAGCTGTTTTTT. This sequence encodes CVSRRDSSTGELFF.

This clonotype occurred a few times. CDR3 DNA sequence: TGTGCCAGCAGTGGTGTACAGGGGGTTACAAATGAGCAGTTCTTC. Amino acid sequence: CASSGVQGVTNEQFF. The rearrangement joins TRBV6-1 to TRBJ2-1; 8 bases are a match to TRBD1. The V gene end was trimmed by 4 bases and the J gene end by 7 bases; junction bases not matched to a gene: 9. CDR1 MNHNS and CDR2 SASEGT come from the germline V gene. The CDR3 covers 15 residues.

This clonotype was seen only a few times. The chain links TRBV7-9 to TRBJ1-2, with D uncertain. The CDR3 sequence is 12 residues long. CDR1 is SEHNR, CDR2 FQNEAQ, per germline (reference sequence). Trimming stripped 6 bases from V and 7 bases from J, with 12 bases between. DNA for the CDR3: TGTGCCAGCAGGGTCTCCGGAGGTGGCTACACCTTC. As protein: CASRVSGGGYTF.

In its sample, this clonotype was seen many times. This chain uses TRBV20-1 with TRBJ1-1, with unresolved D. The germline CDR1 and CDR2 sequences are DFQATT and SNEGSKA (reference sequence). This CDR3 contains 15 residues. Trimming removed 5 bases at V and 0 bases at J, with 16 bases between. As DNA, the CDR3 is TGCAGTGCTGGTGAGCCAGAATACATGAACACTGAAGCTTTCTTT. Translation: CSAGEPEYMNTEAFF.

In this sample, this clonotype turned up a few times. The junction does not match germline at one end; this may be a read error. The V gene is TRBV4-3, the J gene TRBJ2-1; 7 nucleotides line up with TRBD1. CDR3 length: 17 residues. CDR1 is LGHNA, CDR2 YSLEER, per germline. The CDR3 DNA reads as TGCGCCAGCAGCCAAGATGTAACAGGGGCTTACTACAATGGGCAGTTCTTC. It yields the protein CASSQDVTGAYYNGQFF.

Ten or more counts support this clonotype. The chain couples TRBV6-5 to TRBJ1-1; 8 bases agree with TRBD1. The junction had 6 bases not matched to a gene; V was cut back by 6 bases and J by 3 bases. The CDR3 covers 14 residues. Germline V gene data show CDR1 as MNHEY and CDR2 as SVGAGI. DNA for the CDR3: TGTGCCAGCAGCCACGACAGGGGACACACTGAAGCTTTCTTT. It is translated as CASSHDRGHTEAFF.

A few counts support this clonotype. CDR3 nucleotides: TGTGCCAGTAGTGTGAGGACGTCAGTCTCCTACGAGCAGTACTTC. Its protein is CASSVRTSVSYEQYF. The chain carries TRBV19 and TRBJ2-7; D not resolved. Trimming left V 5 bases short and J 0 bases short, with 14 bases between. In germline, CDR1 is LNHDA, CDR2 SQIVND (reference sequence). The CDR3 totals 15 residues.

This clonotype was seen repeatedly, ten times or more. This chain connects TRBV4-1 to TRBJ2-7, with 7 nucleotides matching TRBD2. With 0 bases clipped from V and 4 bases from J, the junction kept 6 bases outside the gene matches. Germline V CDR1 and CDR2: MGHRA, YSYEKL. The CDR3 loop spans 15 amino acids. The CDR3 DNA sequence: TGCGCCAGCAGCCAAGATCAGCAGGGAGGGTACGAGCAGTACTTC. Translated, it gives CASSQDQQGGYEQYF.

On this clonotype itself: This could be a read error, since a much larger clone is one nucleotide away. The chain couples TRBV19 to TRBJ1-5; no definite D call. CDR3 size: 11 residues. Germline CDR1 reads LNHDA; CDR2 reads SQIVND (reference sequence). The CDR3 bases are TGTGCTGCGAGGGACAATCAGCCCCAGCATTTT. Translating gives CAARDNQPQHF. The entire variable domain, with the rest obtained from reference TRBV19 and TRBJ1-5, is as follows: DGGITQSPKYLFRKEGQNVTLSCEQNLNHDAMYWYRQDPGQGLRLIYYSQIVNDFQKGDIAEGYSVSREKKESFPLTVTSAQKNPTAFYLCAARDNQPQHFGDGTRLSIL.

This chain joins TRBV15 and TRBJ1-4; D is uncertain. The V end was cut by 1 base, the J end by 4 bases, with 13 bases between. The CDR3 spans 16 residues. Germline-derived CDR1 and CDR2 are LNHNV and YYDKDF (reference sequence). CDR3 DNA sequence: TGTGCCACCAGCAGAGCGGTTCGGCAGATTAATGAAAAACTGTTTTTT. Protein sequence: CATSRAVRQINEKLFF. The entire variable domain, with the rest obtained from reference TRBV15 and TRBJ1-4, is as follows: DAMVIQNPRYQVTQFGKPVTLSCSQTLNHNVMYWYQQKSSQAPKLLFHYYDKDFNNEADTPDNFQSRRPNTSFCFLDIRSPGLGDTAMYLCATSRAVRQINEKLFFGSGTQLSVL.

Concerning this clonotype itself: A much larger clone differs by one base, so this may be a read error. This sequence joins TRBV6-5 and TRBJ1-5, with D uncertain. The CDR3 contains 15 residues. Between the trimmed V and J ends, which lost 6 bases and 0 bases, there was a span of 12 bases. The germline gives CDR1 MNHEY, CDR2 SVGAGI. CDR3: CASSPRYDSNQPQHF. In DNA form, the CDR3 reads TGTGCCAGCAGCCCCCGATACGATAGCAATCAGCCCCAGCATTTT.

This clonotype has a count of ten or more. This sequence joins TRBV7-8 and TRBJ2-3; TRBD1 agrees at 9 bases. With V trimmed by 5 bases and J by 4 bases, 7 bases remained unmatched. There are 15 residues in the CDR3. Germline V gene sequence: CDR1 SGHVS, CDR2 FQNEAQ. The DNA for the CDR3 is TGTGCCAGCAGCGCTAACAGGGGGCTGGCAGATACGCAGTATTTT. Encoded protein: CASSANRGLADTQYF.

This clonotype appeared a few times. One end of the junction varies from germline; a read error may be responsible. V usage is TRBV18 and J usage is TRBJ2-3, with D tentatively TRBD2 (6 bases). The CDR3 runs 14 residues. Germline-derived CDR1 and CDR2 are KGHSH and LQKENI. The CDR3 sequence: CASSPRDSTNTQYF. In DNA form, the CDR3 reads TGTGCCAGCTCACCACGGGACTCCACAAATACGCAGTATTTT.

The chain uses TRBV19 and TRBJ2-3; a weak D match, TRBD2 (5 bases). The CDR3 consists of 18 residues. Germline-derived CDR1 and CDR2 are LNHDA and SQIVND (reference sequence). Deletions cut 8 bases from V and 0 bases from J, with 24 bases between. The CDR3 spells CASSETLPQGLSTDTQYF. The CDR3 DNA is TGTGCCAGTTCCGAAACCCTACCGCAAGGACTTAGCACAGATACGCAGTATTTT.

This clonotype was picked up many times. The chain carries TRBV5-1 and TRBJ1-1; unclear D gene. The CDR3 runs to 12 residues. CDR1 is SGHRS and CDR2 is YFSETQ in the germline V gene. V was trimmed by 0 bases and J by 8 bases, leaving 8 bases between them. This CDR3 reads CASSLGGREAFF. Written as DNA, the CDR3 is TGCGCCAGCAGCTTGGGGGGTCGGGAAGCTTTCTTT.

Turning to this clonotype: It may be a read error: a sequence one base away is much more abundant. The gene calls are TRBV7-9 and TRBJ2-7; 8 bases fit TRBD1. The CDR3 is made up of 15 amino acids. Germline CDR1 and CDR2: SEHNR and FQNEAQ (reference sequence). The CDR3 bases are TGTGCCTGCAGCCCCTGGACAGGGACCAACGTCGAGCAGTACTTC. This encodes CACSPWTGTNVEQYF. Based on the CDR3 plus reference TRBV7-9 and TRBJ2-7, the full variable domain is DTGVSQNPRHKITKRGQNVTFRCDPISEHNRLYWYRQTLGQGPEFLTYFQNEAQLEKSRLLSDRFSAERPKGSFSTLEIQRTEQGDSAMYLCACSPWTGTNVEQYFGPGTRLTVT.

This clonotype appeared many times. This chain connects TRBV20-1 to TRBJ1-5, with D hard to call. V shed 1 base and J shed 0 bases, with 16 bases lying between them. Germline CDR1 DFQATT, CDR2 SNEGSKA (reference sequence). The CDR3 covers 17 residues. In nucleotides, the CDR3 is TGCAGTGCTAGAGTCGGAGGCTATGATCCTAGCAATCAGCCCCAGCATTTT. This codes for CSARVGGYDPSNQPQHF.

This chain joins TRBV30 and TRBJ2-1, with 7 bases lining up with TRBD1. V was pared by 1 base and J by 15 bases, with 9 bases of the junction left unmatched. The CDR3 covers 12 residues. The germline gives CDR1 GTSNPN, CDR2 SVGIG (reference sequence). The CDR3 region has the DNA TGTGCCTGGAGTGGGGACAGCTCGACGCCGTTCTTC. Its translation is CAWSGDSSTPFF.

This clonotype was seen a few times. The rearrangement links TRBV5-3 to TRBJ2-1; D might be TRBD2 (6 bases). TRBV5-3 is annotated as an ORF whose role is uncertain. V was shortened by 4 bases and J by 0 bases, with 8 bases between the two germline ends. This CDR3 has 14 amino acids. CDR3 residues: CARSHGGSYNEQFF. CDR3 nucleotide sequence: TGTGCCAGAAGCCACGGGGGCTCCTACAATGAGCAGTTCTTC.

With regard to this clonotype: This sequence may be a read error, since a much larger clone differs from it by one base. The V and J genes are TRBV7-9 and TRBJ2-5, with D perhaps TRBD1 (5 bases). Germline lookup yields CDR1 SEHNR and CDR2 FQNEAQ (reference sequence). This CDR3 is built from 14 residues. CDR3: CARSLSTVLETQYF. The CDR3 nucleotides read TGTGCCCGCAGCTTGTCGACAGTCTTGGAGACCCAGTACTTC.

The sample holds a few counts of this clonotype. This may stem from a read error, because a much larger clone lies one nucleotide away. The chain employs TRBV9 and TRBJ2-3; 13 bases are a match to TRBD2. The V segment lost 3 bases and the J segment 4 bases; nucleotides outside the gene matches: 14. Germline V gene sequence: CDR1 SGDLS, CDR2 YYNGEE. The CDR3 runs to 19 residues. The CDR3 region is CASSERSRLAGGGADTQYF. CDR3 in DNA: TGTGCCAGCAGCGAGCGGTCCAGACTAGCGGGAGGAGGAGCAGATACGCAGTATTTT.

In its sample, this clonotype was seen many times. CDR3 DNA sequence: TGTGCCAGCAGTTTCGTTCTTTATGGCTACACCTTC. Amino acid sequence: CASSFVLYGYTF. The chain uses TRBV28 and TRBJ1-2, with D uncertain. CDR3 length: 12 amino acids. Germline CDR1 MDHEN, CDR2 SYDVKM. V lost 3 bases, J lost 5 bases, and 7 bases lay in between.

As to this clonotype: A much larger clone lies a single base off, so this may be a read error. V usage is TRBV7-9 and J usage is TRBJ2-1; a possible D gene is TRBD2 (7 bases). V lost 10 bases, J lost 8 bases, and 24 bases lay in between. CDR3 length: 15 residues. CDR1 is SEHNR and CDR2 is FQNEAQ in the germline V gene (reference sequence). The CDR3 DNA reads TGTGCCAACATTTCTAACGGGGGGCCTGTGGATGAGCAGTTCTTC. It yields the protein CANISNGGPVDEQFF. The complete variable domain, with remaining parts taken from reference TRBV7-9 and TRBJ2-1, reads DTGVSQNPRHKITKRGQNVTFRCDPISEHNRLYWYRQTLGQGPEFLTYFQNEAQLEKSRLLSDRFSAERPKGSFSTLEIQRTEQGDSAMYLCANISNGGPVDEQFFGPGTRLTVL.